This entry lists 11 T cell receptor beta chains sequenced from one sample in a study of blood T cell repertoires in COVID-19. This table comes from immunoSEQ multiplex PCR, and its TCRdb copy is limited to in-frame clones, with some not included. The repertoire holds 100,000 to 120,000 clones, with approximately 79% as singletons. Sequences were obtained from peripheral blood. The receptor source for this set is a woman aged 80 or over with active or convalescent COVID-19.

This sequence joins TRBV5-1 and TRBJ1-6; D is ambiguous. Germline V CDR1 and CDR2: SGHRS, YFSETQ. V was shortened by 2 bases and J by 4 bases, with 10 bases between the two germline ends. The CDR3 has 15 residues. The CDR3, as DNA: TGCGCCAGCAGCTTCGATAGCGCTTATAATTCACCCCTCCACTTT. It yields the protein CASSFDSAYNSPLHF.

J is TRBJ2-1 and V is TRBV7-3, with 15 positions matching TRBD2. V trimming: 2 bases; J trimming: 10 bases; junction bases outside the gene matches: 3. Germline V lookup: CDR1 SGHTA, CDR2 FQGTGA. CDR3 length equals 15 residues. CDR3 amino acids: CASSLPGLAGGEQFF. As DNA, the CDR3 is TGTGCCAGCAGCTTACCCGGACTAGCGGGAGGGGAGCAGTTCTTC.

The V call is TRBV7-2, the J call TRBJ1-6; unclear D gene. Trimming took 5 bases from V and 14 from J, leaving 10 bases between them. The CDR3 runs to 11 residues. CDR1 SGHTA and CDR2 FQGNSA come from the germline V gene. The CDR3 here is CASSEYQALHF. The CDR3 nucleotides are TGTGCCAGCAGCGAGTACCAAGCCCTCCACTTT.

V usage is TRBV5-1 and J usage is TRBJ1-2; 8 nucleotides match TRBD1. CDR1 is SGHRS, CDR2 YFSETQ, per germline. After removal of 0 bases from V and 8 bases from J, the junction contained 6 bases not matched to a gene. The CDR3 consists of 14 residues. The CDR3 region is CASSLVQGAQGYTF. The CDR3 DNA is TGCGCCAGCAGCTTGGTCCAGGGGGCGCAGGGCTACACCTTC.

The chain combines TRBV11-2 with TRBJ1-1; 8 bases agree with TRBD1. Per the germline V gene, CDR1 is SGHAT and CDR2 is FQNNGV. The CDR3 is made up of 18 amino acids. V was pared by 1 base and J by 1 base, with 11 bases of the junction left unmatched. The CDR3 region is CASSLGRFTGGRNTEAFF. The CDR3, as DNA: TGTGCCAGCAGCTTAGGTCGGTTCACAGGGGGACGGAACACTGAAGCTTTCTTT. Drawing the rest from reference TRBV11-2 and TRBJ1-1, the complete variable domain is EAGVAQSPRYKIIEKRQSVAFWCNPISGHATLYWYQQILGQGPKLLIQFQNNGVVDDSQLPKDRFSAERLKGVDSTLKIQPAKLEDSAVYLCASSLGRFTGGRNTEAFFGQGTRLTVV.

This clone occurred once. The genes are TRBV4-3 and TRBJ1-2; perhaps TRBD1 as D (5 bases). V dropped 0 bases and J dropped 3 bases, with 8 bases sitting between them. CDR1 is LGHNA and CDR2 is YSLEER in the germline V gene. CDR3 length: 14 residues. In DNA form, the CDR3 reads TGCGCCAGCAGCCAAGAATGGGGGGACTATGGCTACACCTTC. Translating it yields CASSQEWGDYGYTF.

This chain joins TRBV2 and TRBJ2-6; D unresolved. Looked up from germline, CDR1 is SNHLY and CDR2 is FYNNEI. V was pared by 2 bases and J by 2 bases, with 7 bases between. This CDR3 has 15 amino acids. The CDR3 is CASSEKSAGANVLTF. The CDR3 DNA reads TGTGCCAGCAGTGAAAAGAGTGCTGGGGCCAACGTCCTGACTTTC.

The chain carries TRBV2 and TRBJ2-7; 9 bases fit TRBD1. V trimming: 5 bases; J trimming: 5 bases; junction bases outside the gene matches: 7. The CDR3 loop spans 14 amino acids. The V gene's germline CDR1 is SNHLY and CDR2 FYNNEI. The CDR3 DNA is TGTGCCAGCAGTATACAGGGGGCGCTGGACGAGCAGTACTTC. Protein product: CASSIQGALDEQYF.

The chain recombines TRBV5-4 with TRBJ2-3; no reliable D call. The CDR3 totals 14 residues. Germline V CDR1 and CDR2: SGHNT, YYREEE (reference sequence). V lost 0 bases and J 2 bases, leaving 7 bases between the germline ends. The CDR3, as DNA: TGTGCCAGCAGCTTGGAACTTTACACAGATACGCAGTATTTT. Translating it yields CASSLELYTDTQYF.

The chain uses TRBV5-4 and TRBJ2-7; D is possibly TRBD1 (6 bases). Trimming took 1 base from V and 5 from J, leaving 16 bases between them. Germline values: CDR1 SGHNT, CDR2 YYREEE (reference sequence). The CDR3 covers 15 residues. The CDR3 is CASSLRAGVNHEQYF. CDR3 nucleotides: TGTGCCAGCAGCTTGAGGGCAGGGGTCAATCACGAGCAGTACTTC. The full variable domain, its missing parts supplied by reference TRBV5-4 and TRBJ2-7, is ETGVTQSPTHLIKTRGQQVTLRCSSQSGHNTVSWYQQALGQGPQFIFQYYREEENGRGNFPPRFSGLQFPNYSSELNVNALELDDSALYLCASSLRAGVNHEQYFGPGTRLTVT.

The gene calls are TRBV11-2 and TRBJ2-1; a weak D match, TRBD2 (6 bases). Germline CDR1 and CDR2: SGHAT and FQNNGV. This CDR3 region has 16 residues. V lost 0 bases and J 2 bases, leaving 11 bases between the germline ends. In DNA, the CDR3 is TGTGCCAGCAGCTTAGACAGCGAGCGGGCCTACAATGAGCAGTTCTTC. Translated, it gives CASSLDSERAYNEQFF.